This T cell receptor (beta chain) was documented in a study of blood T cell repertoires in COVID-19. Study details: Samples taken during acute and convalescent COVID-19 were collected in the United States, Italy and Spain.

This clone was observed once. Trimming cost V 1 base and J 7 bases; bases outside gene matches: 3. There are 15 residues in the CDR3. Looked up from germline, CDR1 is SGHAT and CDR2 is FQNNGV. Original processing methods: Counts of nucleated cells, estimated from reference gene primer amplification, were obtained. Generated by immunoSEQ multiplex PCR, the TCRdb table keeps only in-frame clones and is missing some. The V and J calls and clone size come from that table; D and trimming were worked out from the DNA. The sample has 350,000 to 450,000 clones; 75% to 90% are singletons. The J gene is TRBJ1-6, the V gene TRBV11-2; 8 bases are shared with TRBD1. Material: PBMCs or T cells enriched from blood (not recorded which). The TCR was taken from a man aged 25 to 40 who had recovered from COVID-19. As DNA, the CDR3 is TGTGCCAGCAGCTTAGCAGGGGGCGCGAATTCACCCCTCCACTTT. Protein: CASSLAGGANSPLHF.